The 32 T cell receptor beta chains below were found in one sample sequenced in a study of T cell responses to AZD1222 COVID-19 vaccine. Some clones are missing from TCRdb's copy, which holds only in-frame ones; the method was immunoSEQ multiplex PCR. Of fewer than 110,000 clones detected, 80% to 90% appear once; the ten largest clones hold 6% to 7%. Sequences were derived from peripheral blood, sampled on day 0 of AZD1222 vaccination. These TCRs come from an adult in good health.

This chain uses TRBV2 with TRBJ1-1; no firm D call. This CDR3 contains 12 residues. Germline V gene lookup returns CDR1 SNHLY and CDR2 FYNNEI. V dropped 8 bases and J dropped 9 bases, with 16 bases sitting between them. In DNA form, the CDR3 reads TGTGCCAGCGGAGGAGGGATAAGGCAAGCTTTCTTT. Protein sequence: CASGGGIRQAFF.

The chain's CDR3 is CASSKDRGPGNTIYF. The CDR3 bases are TGTGCCAGCAGCAAAGACAGGGGTCCTGGAAACACCATATATTTT. The chain uses TRBV21-1 and TRBJ1-3; the table's D call, TRBD1, has no DNA check behind it. TRBV21-1 counts as a pseudogene. The CDR3 runs to 15 residues.

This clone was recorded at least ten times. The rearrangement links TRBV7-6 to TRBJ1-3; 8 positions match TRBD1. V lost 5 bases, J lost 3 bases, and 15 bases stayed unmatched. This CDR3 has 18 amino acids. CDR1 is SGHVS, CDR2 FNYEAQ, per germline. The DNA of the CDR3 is TGTGCCAGCAGCCCCCCCCGACAGGGGATTAAAGATGGAAACACCATATATTTT. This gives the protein CASSPPRQGIKDGNTIYF.

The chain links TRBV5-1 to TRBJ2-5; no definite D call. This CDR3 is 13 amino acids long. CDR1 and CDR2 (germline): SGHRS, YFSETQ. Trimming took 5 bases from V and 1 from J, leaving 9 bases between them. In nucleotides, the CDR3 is TGCGCCAGCAGGCCACAGTTCCAAGAGACCCAGTACTTC. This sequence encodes CASRPQFQETQYF.

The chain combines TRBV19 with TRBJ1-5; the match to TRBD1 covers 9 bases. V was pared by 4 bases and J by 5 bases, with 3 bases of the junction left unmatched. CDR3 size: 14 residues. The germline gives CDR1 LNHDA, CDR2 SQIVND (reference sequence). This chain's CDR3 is CASSRGQGYQPQHF. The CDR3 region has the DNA TGTGCCAGTAGTAGGGGACAGGGTTATCAGCCCCAGCATTTT.

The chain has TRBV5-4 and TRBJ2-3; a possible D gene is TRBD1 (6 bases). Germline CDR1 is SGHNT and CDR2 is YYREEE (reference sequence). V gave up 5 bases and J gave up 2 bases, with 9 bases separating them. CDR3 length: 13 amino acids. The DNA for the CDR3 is TGTGCCAGCAGAACAGGGACCACAGATACGCAGTATTTT. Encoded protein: CASRTGTTDTQYF.

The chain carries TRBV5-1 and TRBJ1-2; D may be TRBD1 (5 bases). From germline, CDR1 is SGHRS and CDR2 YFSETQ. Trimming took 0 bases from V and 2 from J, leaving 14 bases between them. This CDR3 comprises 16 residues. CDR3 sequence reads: CASSLASGTANYGYTF. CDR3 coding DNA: TGCGCCAGCAGCTTGGCCTCCGGGACGGCGAACTATGGCTACACCTTC.

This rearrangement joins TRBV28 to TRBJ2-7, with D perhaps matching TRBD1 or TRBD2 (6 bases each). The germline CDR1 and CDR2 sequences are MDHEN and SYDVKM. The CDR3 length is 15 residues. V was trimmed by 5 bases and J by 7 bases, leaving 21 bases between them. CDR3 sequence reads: CASSATGAASEEQYF. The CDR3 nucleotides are TGTGCCAGCAGTGCTACGGGGGCGGCCTCTGAAGAGCAGTACTTC.

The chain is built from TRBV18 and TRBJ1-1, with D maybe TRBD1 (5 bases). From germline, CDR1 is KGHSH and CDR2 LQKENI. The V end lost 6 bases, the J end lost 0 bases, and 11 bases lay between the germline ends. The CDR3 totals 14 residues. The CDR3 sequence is CASSLLGVNTEAFF. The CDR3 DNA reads TGTGCCAGCTCCCTCTTGGGGGTGAACACTGAAGCTTTCTTT.

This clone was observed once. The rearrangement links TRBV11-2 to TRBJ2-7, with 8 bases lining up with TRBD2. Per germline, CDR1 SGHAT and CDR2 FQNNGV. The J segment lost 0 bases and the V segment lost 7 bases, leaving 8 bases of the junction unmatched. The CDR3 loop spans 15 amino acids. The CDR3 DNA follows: TGTGCCAGCACTCCTGCGAGCGGGAGCTCCTACGAGCAGTACTTC. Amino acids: CASTPASGSSYEQYF. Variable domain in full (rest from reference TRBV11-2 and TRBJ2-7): EAGVAQSPRYKIIEKRQSVAFWCNPISGHATLYWYQQILGQGPKLLIQFQNNGVVDDSQLPKDRFSAERLKGVDSTLKIQPAKLEDSAVYLCASTPASGSSYEQYFGPGTRLTVT.

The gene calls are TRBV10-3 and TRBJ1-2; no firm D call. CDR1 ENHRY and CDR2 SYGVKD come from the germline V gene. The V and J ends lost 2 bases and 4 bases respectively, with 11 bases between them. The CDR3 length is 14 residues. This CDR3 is CAISEPGVGYGYTF. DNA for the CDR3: TGTGCCATCAGTGAGCCCGGGGTTGGCTATGGCTACACCTTC.

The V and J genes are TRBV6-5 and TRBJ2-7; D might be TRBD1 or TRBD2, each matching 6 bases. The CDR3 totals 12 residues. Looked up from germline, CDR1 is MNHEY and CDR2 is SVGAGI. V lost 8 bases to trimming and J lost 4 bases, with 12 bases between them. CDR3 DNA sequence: TGTGCCAGCTTGGGGGGCAGGTACGAGCAGTACTTC. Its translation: CASLGGRYEQYF.

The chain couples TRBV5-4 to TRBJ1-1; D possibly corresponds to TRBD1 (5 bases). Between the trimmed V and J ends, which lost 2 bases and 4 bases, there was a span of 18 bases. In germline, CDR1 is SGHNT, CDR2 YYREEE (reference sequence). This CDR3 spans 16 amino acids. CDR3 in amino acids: CASSFPPGRGGTEAFF. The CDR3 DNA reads TGTGCCAGCAGCTTCCCCCCAGGAAGGGGCGGCACTGAAGCTTTCTTT.

The CDR3 nucleotides are TGTGCCACCAGCCCCAGGGACACTGAAGCTTTCTTT. This sequence encodes CATSPRDTEAFF. The chain joins TRBV15 to TRBJ1-1; maybe TRBD1 (5 bases). V shed 5 bases and J shed 3 bases, with 7 bases lying between them. The CDR3 is 12 amino acids. Germline V lookup: CDR1 LNHNV, CDR2 YYDKDF (reference sequence). Complete variable domain (other parts from reference TRBV15 and TRBJ1-1): DAMVIQNPRYQVTQFGKPVTLSCSQTLNHNVMYWYQQKSSQAPKLLFHYYDKDFNNEADTPDNFQSRRPNTSFCFLDIRSPGLGDTAMYLCATSPRDTEAFFGQGTRLTVV.

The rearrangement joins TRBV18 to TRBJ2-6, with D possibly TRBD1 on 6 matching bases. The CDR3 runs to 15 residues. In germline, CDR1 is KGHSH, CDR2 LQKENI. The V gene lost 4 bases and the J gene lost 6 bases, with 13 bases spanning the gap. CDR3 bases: TGTGCCAGCTCACTAGGACAGATGCAGGCCAACGTCCTGACTTTC. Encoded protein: CASSLGQMQANVLTF.

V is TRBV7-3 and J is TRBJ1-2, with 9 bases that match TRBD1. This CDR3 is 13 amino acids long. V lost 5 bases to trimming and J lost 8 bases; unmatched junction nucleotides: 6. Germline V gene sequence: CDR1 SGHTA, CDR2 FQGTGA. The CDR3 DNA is TGTGCCAGCAGCCCTGGGACAGGGAAGGGCTACACCTTC. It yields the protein CASSPGTGKGYTF. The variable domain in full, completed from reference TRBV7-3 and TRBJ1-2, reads GAGVSQTPSNKVTEKGKYVELRCDPISGHTALYWYRQSLGQGPEFLIYFQGTGAADDSGLPNDRFFAVRPEGSVSTLKIQRTERGDSAVYLCASSPGTGKGYTFGSGTRLTVV.

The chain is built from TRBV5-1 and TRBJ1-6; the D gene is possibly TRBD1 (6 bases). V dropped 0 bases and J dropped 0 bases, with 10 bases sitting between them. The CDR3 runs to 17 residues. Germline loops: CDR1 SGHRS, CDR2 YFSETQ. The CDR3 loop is CASSLDRADSYNSPLHF. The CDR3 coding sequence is TGCGCCAGCAGCTTGGACAGGGCGGACTCCTATAATTCACCCCTCCACTTT.

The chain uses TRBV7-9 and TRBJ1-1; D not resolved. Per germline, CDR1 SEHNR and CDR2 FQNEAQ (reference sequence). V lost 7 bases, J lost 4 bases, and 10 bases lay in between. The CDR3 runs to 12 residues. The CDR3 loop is CASTPLVTEAFF. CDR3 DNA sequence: TGTGCCAGCACCCCTTTGGTCACTGAAGCTTTCTTT.

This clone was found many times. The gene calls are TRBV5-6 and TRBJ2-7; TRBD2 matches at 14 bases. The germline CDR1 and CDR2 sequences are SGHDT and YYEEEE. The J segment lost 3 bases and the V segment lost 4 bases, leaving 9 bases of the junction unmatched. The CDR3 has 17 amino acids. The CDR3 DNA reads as TGTGCCAGCAGCGGGGGACTAGCGGGAGTTTGGGGCTACGAGCAGTACTTC. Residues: CASSGGLAGVWGYEQYF.

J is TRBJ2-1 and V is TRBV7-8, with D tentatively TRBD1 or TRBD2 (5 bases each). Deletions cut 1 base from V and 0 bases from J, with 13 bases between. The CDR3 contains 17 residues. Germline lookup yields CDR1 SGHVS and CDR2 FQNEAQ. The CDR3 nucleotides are TGTGCCAGCAGCTTAGGGACGAAGGGACCCTCCTACAATGAGCAGTTCTTC. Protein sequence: CASSLGTKGPSYNEQFF. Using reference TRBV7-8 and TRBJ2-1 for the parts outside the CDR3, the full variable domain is GAGVSQSPRYKVAKRGQDVALRCDPISGHVSLFWYQQALGQGPEFLTYFQNEAQLDKSGLPSDRFFAERPEGSVSTLKIQRTQQEDSAVYLCASSLGTKGPSYNEQFFGPGTRLTVL.

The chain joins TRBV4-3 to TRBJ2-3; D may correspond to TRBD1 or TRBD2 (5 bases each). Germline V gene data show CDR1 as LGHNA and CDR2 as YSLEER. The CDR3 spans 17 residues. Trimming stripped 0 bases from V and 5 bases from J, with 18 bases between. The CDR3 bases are TGCGCCAGCAGCCAAGACTGGGGACCCAGAGGGGAAGATACGCAGTATTTT. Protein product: CASSQDWGPRGEDTQYF.

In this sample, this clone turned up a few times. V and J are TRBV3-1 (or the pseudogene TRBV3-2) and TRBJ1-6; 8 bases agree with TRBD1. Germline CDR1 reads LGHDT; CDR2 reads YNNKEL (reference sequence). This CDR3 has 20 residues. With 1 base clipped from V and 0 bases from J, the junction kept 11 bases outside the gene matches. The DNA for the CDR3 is TGTGCCAGCAGCCAAGGCCAGCAGACAGGGGCAAGCTCCTATAATTCACCCCTCCACTTT. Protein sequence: CASSQGQQTGASSYNSPLHF.

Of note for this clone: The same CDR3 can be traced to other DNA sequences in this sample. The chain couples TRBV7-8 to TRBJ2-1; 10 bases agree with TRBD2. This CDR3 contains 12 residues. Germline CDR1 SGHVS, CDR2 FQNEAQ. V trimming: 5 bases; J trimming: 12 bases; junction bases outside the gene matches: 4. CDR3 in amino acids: CASSLRTSGQFF. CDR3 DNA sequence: TGTGCCAGCAGCCTTAGGACTAGCGGGCAGTTCTTC. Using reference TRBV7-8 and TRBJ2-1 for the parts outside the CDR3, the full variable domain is GAGVSQSPRYKVAKRGQDVALRCDPISGHVSLFWYQQALGQGPEFLTYFQNEAQLDKSGLPSDRFFAERPEGSVSTLKIQRTQQEDSAVYLCASSLRTSGQFFGPGTRLTVL.

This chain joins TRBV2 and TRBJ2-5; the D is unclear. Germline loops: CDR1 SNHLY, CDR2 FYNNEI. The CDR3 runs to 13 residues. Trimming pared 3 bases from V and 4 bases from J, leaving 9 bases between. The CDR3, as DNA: TGTGCCAGCAGTGATAGCTCGGTAGAGACCCAGTACTTC. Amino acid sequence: CASSDSSVETQYF.

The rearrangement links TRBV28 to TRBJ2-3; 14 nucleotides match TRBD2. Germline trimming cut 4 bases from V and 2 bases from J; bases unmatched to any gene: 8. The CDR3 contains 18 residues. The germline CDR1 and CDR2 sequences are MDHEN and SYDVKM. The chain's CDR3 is CASSSPGTSGRVTDTQYF. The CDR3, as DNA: TGTGCCAGCAGTTCACCCGGGACTAGCGGGAGAGTCACAGATACGCAGTATTTT. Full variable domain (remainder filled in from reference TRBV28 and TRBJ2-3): DVKVTQSSRYLVKRTGEKVFLECVQDMDHENMFWYRQDPGLGLRLIYFSYDVKMKEKGDIPEGYSVSREKKERFSLILESASTNQTSMYLCASSSPGTSGRVTDTQYFGPGTRLTVL.

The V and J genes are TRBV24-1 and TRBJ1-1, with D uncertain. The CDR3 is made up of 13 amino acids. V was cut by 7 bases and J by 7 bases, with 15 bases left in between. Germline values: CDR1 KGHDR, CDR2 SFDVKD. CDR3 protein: CATREQNNGEAFF. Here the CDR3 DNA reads TGTGCCACCAGGGAACAAAACAACGGTGAAGCTTTCTTT.

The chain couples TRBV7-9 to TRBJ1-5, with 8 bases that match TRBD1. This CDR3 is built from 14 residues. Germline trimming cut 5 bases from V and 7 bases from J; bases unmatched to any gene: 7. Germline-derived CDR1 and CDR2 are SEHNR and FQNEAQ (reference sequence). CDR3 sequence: CASSPSTGDQPQHF. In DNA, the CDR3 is TGTGCCAGCAGCCCTTCGACAGGGGACCAGCCCCAGCATTTT.

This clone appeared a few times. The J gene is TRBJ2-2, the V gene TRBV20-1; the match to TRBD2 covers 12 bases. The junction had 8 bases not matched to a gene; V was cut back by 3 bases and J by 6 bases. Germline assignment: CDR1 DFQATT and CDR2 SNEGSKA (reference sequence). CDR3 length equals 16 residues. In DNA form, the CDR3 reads TGCAGTGCTAGTCCGGGGGCTAGCGGGAGGGCCGGGGAGCTGTTTTTT. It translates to CSASPGASGRAGELFF.

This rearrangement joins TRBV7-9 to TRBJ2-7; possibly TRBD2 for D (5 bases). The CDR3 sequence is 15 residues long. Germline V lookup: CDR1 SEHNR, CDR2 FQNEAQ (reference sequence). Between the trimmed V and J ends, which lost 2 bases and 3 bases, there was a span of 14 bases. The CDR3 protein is CASSLISGKVYEQYF. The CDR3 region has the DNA TGTGCCAGCAGCTTAATATCCGGGAAGGTCTACGAGCAGTACTTC.

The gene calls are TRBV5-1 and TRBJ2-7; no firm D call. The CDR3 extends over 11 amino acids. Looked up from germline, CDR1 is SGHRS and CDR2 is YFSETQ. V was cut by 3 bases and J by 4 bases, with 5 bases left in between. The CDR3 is CASSSDYEQYF. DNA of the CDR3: TGCGCCAGCAGCTCCGATTACGAGCAGTACTTC.

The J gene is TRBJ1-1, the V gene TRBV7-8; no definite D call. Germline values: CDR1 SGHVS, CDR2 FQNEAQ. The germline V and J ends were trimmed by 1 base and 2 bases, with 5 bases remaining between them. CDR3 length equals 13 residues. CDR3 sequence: CASSLDTNTEAFF. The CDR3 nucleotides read TGTGCCAGCAGCTTAGACACAAACACTGAAGCTTTCTTT.

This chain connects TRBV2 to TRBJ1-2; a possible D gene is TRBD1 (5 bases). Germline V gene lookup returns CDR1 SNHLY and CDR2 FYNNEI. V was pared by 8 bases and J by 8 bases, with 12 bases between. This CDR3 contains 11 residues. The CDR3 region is CASGSGTGYTF. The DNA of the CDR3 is TGTGCCAGCGGGTCCGGGACGGGCTACACCTTC.